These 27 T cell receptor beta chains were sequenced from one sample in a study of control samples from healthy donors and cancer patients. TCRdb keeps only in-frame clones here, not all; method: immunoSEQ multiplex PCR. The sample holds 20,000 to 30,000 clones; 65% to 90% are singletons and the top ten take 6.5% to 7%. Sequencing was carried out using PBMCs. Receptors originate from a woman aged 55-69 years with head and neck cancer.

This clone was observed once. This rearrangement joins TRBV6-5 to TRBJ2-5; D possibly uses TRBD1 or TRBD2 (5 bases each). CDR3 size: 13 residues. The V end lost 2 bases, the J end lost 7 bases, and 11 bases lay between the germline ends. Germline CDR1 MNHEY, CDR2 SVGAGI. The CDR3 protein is CASSYGQGVTQYF. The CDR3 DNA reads TGTGCCAGCAGTTACGGTCAGGGAGTGACCCAGTACTTC.

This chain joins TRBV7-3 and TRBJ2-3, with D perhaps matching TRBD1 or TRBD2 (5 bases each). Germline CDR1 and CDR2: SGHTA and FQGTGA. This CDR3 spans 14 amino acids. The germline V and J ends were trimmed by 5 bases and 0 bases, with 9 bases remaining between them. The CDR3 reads CASSPGLSTDTQYF. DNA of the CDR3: TGTGCCAGCAGCCCGGGGCTTAGCACAGATACGCAGTATTTT.

CDR3 protein: CASSHTGTSGSIEQFF. The CDR3, as DNA: TGTGCCAGCAGCCATACCGGGACTAGCGGGAGTATTGAGCAGTTCTTC. The rearrangement uses TRBV3-1 (or the pseudogene TRBV3-2) and TRBJ2-1; 14 bases line up with TRBD2. This CDR3 region has 16 residues. V trimming: 3 bases; J trimming: 9 bases; junction bases outside the gene matches: 7. In germline, CDR1 is LGHDT, CDR2 YNNKEL (reference sequence).

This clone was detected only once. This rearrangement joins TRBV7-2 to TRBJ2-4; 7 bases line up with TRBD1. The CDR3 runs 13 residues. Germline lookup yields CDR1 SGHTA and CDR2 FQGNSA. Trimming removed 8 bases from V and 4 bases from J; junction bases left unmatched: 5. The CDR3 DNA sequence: TGTGCCAGCGCGAGGGACAGTAAAAACATTCAGTACTTC. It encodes CASARDSKNIQYF.

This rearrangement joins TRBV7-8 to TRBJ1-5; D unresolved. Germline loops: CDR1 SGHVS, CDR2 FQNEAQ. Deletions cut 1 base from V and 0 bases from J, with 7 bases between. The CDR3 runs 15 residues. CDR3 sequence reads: CASSLGFSSNQPQHF. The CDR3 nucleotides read TGTGCCAGCAGCTTAGGCTTTTCTAGCAATCAGCCCCAGCATTTT.

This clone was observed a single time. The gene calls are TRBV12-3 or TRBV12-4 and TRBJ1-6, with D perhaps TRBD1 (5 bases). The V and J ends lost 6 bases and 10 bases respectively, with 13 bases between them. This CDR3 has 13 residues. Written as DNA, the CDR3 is TGTGCCAGCAGCAGGGATTTCAGCTCACCCCTCCACTTT. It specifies CASSRDFSSPLHF.

CDR3 DNA: TGTGCCAGCAGCACCCCCCAGGGGAACAATGAGCAGTTCTTC. This encodes CASSTPQGNNEQFF. This chain connects TRBV5-4 to TRBJ2-1; TRBD1 might be the D (6 bases). The V gene's germline CDR1 is SGHNT and CDR2 YYREEE (reference sequence). The length of the CDR3 is 14 residues. The ends were cut back, 4 bases at V and 5 bases at J, with 13 bases in the middle.

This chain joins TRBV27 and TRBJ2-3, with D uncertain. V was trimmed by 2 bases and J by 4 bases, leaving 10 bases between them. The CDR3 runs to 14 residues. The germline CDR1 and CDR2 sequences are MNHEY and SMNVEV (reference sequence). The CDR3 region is CASSLRSYPDTQYF. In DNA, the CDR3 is TGTGCCAGCAGTTTACGGTCCTATCCAGATACGCAGTATTTT.

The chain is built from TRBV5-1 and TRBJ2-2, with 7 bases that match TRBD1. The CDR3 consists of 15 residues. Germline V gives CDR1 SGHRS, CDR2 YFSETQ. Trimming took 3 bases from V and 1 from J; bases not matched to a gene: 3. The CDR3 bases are TGCGCCAGCAGCTCGCGGACAGGGAACACCGGGGAGCTGTTTTTT. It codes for CASSSRTGNTGELFF.

The CDR3 sequence: CASSRRTALNEKLFF. The DNA for the CDR3 is TGTGCCAGCAGCCGCAGGACGGCCCTTAATGAAAAACTGTTTTTT. The rearrangement joins TRBV7-2 to TRBJ1-4; no firm D call. The CDR3 is 15 residues long. The V and J ends lost 5 bases and 4 bases respectively, with 14 bases between them. CDR1 and CDR2 from the germline V gene are SGHTA and FQGNSA.

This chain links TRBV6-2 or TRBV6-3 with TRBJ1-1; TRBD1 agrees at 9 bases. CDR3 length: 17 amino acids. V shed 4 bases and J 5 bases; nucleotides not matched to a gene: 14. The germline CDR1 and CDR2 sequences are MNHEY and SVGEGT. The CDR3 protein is CASSSHSGQGHGTEAFF. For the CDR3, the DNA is TGTGCCAGCAGTTCCCATTCGGGACAGGGACATGGGACTGAAGCTTTCTTT.

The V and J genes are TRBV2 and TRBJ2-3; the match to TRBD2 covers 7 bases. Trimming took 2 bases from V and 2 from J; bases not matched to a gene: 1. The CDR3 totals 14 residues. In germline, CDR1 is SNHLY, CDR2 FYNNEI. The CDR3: CASSELADTDTQYF. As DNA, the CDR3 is TGTGCCAGCAGTGAACTAGCGGACACAGATACGCAGTATTTT.

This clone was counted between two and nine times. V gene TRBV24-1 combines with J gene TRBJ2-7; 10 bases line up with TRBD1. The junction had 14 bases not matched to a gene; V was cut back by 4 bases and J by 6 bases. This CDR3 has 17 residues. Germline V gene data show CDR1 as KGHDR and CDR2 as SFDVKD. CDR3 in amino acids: CATSDPIRDRGRGEQYF. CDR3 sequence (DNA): TGTGCCACCAGTGACCCGATTCGGGACAGGGGAAGGGGCGAGCAGTACTTC.

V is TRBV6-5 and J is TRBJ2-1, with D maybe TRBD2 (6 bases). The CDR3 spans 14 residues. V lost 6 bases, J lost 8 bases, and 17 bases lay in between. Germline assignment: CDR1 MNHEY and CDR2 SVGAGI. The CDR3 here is CASSPGVAAYEQFF. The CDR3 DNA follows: TGTGCCAGCAGCCCGGGGGTAGCGGCTTATGAGCAGTTCTTC.

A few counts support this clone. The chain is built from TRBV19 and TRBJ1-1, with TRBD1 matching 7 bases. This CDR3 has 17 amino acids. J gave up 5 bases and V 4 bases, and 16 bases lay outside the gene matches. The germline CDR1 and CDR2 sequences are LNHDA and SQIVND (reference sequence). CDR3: CASSRIRETGRWTEAFF. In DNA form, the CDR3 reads TGTGCCAGTAGTAGAATTAGGGAGACAGGGAGATGGACTGAAGCTTTCTTT. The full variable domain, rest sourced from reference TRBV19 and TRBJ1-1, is DGGITQSPKYLFRKEGQNVTLSCEQNLNHDAMYWYRQDPGQGLRLIYYSQIVNDFQKGDIAEGYSVSREKKESFPLTVTSAQKNPTAFYLCASSRIRETGRWTEAFFGQGTRLTVV.

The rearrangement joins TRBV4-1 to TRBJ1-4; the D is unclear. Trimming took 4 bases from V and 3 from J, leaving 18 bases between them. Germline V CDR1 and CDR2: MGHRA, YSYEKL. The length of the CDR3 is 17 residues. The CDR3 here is CASSRGDAQTANEKLFF. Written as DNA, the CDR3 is TGCGCCAGCAGCCGTGGTGACGCTCAGACGGCTAATGAAAAACTGTTTTTT.

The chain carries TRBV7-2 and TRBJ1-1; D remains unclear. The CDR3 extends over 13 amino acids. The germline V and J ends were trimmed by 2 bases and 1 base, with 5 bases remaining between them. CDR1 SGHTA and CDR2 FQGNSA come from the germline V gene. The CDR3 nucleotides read TGTGCCAGCAGCTTAATAGGGAACACTGAAGCTTTCTTT. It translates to CASSLIGNTEAFF.

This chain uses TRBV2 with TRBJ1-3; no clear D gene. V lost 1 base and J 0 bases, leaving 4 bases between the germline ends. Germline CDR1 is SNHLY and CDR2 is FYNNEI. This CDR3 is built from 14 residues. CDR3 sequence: CASSEGVSGNTIYF. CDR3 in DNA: TGTGCCAGCAGTGAAGGGGTCTCTGGAAACACCATATATTTT.

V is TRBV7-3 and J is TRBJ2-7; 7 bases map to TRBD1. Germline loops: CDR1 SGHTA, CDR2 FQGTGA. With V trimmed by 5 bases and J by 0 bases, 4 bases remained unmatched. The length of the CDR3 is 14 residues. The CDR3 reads CASSTGANSYEQYF. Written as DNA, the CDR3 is TGTGCCAGCAGCACAGGGGCTAACTCCTACGAGCAGTACTTC.

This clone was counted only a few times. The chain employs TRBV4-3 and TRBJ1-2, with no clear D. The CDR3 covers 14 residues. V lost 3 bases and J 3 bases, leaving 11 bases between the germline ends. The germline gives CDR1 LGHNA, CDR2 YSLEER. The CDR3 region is CASSQFSRDYGYTF. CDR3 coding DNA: TGCGCCAGCAGCCAGTTCAGTCGGGACTATGGCTACACCTTC.

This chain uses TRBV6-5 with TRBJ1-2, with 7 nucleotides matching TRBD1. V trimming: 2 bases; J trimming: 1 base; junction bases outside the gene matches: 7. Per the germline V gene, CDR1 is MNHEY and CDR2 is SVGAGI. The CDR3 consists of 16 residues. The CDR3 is CASSYRGRSLNYGYTF. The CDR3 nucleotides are TGTGCCAGCAGTTACAGGGGGCGGTCCCTTAACTATGGCTACACCTTC.

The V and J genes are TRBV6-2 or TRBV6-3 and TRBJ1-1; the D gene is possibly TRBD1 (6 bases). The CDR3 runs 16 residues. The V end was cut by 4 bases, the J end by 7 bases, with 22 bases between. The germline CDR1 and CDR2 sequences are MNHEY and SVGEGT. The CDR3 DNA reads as TGTGCCAGCAGTTTCCCTCCGTTTTTGGGGGCCGATGAAGCTTTCTTT. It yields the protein CASSFPPFLGADEAFF.

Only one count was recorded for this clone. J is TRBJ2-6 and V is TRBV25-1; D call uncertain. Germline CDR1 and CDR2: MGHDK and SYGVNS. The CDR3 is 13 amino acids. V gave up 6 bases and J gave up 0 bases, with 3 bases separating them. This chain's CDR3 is CASRDSGANVLTF. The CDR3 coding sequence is TGTGCCAGCAGGGACTCTGGGGCCAACGTCCTGACTTTC.

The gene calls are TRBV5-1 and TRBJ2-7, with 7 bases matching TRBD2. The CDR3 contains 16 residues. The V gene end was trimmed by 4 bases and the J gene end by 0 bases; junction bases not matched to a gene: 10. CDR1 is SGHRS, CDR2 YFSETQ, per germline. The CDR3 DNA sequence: TGCGCCAGCAGCCGCGCTAGCGGAACTACCTCCTACGAGCAGTACTTC. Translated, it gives CASSRASGTTSYEQYF.

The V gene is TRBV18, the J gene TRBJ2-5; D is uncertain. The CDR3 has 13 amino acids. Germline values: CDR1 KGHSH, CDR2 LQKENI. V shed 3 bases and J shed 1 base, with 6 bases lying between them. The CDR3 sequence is CASSPERQETQYF. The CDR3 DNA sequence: TGTGCCAGCTCACCTGAGCGCCAAGAGACCCAGTACTTC.

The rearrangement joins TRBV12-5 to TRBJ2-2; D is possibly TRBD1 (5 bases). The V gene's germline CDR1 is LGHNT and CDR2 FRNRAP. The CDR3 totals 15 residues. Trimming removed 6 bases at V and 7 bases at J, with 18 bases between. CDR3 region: CASGASALQGGELFF. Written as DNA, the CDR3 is TGTGCTAGTGGCGCCTCGGCCCTTCAGGGCGGGGAGCTGTTTTTT.

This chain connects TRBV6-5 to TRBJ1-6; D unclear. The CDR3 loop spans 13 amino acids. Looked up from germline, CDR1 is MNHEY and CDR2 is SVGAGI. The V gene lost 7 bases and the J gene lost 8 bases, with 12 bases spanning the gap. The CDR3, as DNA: TGTGCCAGCATGGCGATGGGAGATTCACCCCTCCACTTT. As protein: CASMAMGDSPLHF.